This T cell receptor (beta chain) was obtained from a study of cytomegalovirus exposure and HLA in healthy donors. The V and J ends lost 3 bases and 6 bases respectively, with 9 bases between them. This CDR3 has 13 residues. The V gene's germline CDR1 is LGHNT and CDR2 FRNRAP. Primers included in the PCR were 60 Vbeta and 13 Jbeta primers. Repertoires were generated with immunoSEQ multiplex PCR, while TCRdb's copy carries only in-frame clones and drops some. The data hold 150,000 to 250,000 clones, with less than 80% observed a single time. What was sequenced was PBMCs. The clonotype was recovered from a woman in her 30s in good health and CMV-seropositive. This rearrangement joins TRBV12-5 to TRBJ2-1; D perhaps matches TRBD1 (5 bases). CDR3 amino acids: CASGFMGPNEQFF. Here the CDR3 DNA reads TGTGCTAGTGGTTTCATGGGGCCCAATGAGCAGTTCTTC.